Shown below are 28 T cell receptor beta chains from a single sample sequenced in a study of T cell repertoires in cytomegalovirus infection. MiXCR was run by TCRdb on the reads, yielding one entry per CDR3 protein. Among 160,000 or so distinct CDR3 sequences listed, about 20% were seen once. Material: PBMCs. These receptors were collected from a human donor in good health (CMV status not recorded). Some clones in this sample may be carry-over from other donors' samples.

This clonotype was counted only a few times. This rearrangement joins TRBV5-5 to TRBJ2-1; 15 nucleotides agree with TRBD2. This CDR3 region has 18 residues. J was trimmed by 0 bases and V by 5 bases; bases with no gene match: 6. Germline CDR1 reads SGHKS; CDR2 reads YYEKEE (reference sequence). Here the CDR3 DNA reads TGTGCCAGCAGTCTCGGGACTAGCGGGAGGAGCTCCTACAATGAGCAGTTCTTC. Translating it yields CASSLGTSGRSSYNEQFF.

This chain links TRBV7-9 with TRBJ1-4, with D hard to call. V lost 2 bases, J lost 8 bases, and 12 bases lay in between. This CDR3 has 14 amino acids. Germline V gene lookup returns CDR1 SEHNR and CDR2 FQNEAQ (reference sequence). In nucleotides, the CDR3 is TGTGCCAGCAGCTTATACTCGGCTGGCGAAAAACTGTTTTTT. Encoded protein: CASSLYSAGEKLFF.

The chain combines TRBV12-3 or TRBV12-4 with TRBJ1-2; D gene uncertain. The ends were cut back, 2 bases at V and 0 bases at J, with 7 bases in the middle. This CDR3 is 14 amino acids long. The CDR3, as DNA: TGTGCCAGCAGTTTACAAGCGTCTAACTATGGCTACACCTTC. Its protein is CASSLQASNYGYTF.

V and J are TRBV30 and TRBJ1-1; weak D call: TRBD1 (5 bases). The CDR3 extends over 12 amino acids. The germline CDR1 and CDR2 sequences are GTSNPN and SVGIG (reference sequence). Deletions cut 4 bases from V and 3 bases from J, with 9 bases between. The DNA of the CDR3 is TGTGCCTGGACGGGGGGTGACACTGAAGCTTTCTTT. It specifies CAWTGGDTEAFF. Combining the CDR3 with reference TRBV30 and TRBJ1-1 gives the whole variable domain SQTIHQWPATLVQPVGSPLSLECTVEGTSNPNLYWYRQAAGRGLQLLFYSVGIGQISSEVPQNLSASRPQDRQFILSSKKLLLSDSGFYLCAWTGGDTEAFFGQGTRLTVV.

This chain connects TRBV6-2 or TRBV6-3 to TRBJ2-1; 8 positions agree with TRBD2. The germline V gene encodes CDR1 MNHEY and CDR2 SVGEGT. V dropped 2 bases and J dropped 9; count of bases not matched to a gene: 9. CDR3 length: 15 residues. Here the CDR3 DNA reads TGTGCCAGCAGTTACGAGGTAGCGGGAAGCCTTGAGCAGTTCTTC. This encodes CASSYEVAGSLEQFF.

The CDR3 DNA sequence: TGTGCCAGCAGCCTGAAAACAGGGCCCGGGGCCAACGTCCTGACTTTC. It translates to CASSLKTGPGANVLTF. The chain links TRBV5-4 to TRBJ2-6, with D possibly TRBD1 on 6 matching bases. V lost 4 bases to trimming and J lost 4 bases, with 15 bases between them. The CDR3 sequence is 16 residues long. Germline lookup yields CDR1 SGHNT and CDR2 YYREEE (reference sequence). Looking up the rest from reference TRBV5-4 and TRBJ2-6 gives the full variable domain: ETGVTQSPTHLIKTRGQQVTLRCSSQSGHNTVSWYQQALGQGPQFIFQYYREEENGRGNFPPRFSGLQFPNYSSELNVNALELDDSALYLCASSLKTGPGANVLTFGAGSRLTVL.

The table lists this clonotype with a few counts. The rearrangement links TRBV6-6 to TRBJ2-2; weak D call: TRBD1 (5 bases). CDR3 size: 14 residues. Germline V gene data show CDR1 as MNHNY and CDR2 as SVGAGI (reference sequence). Trimming left V 7 bases short and J 6 bases short, with 15 bases between. The CDR3 nucleotides read TGTGCCAGCACCAGGGTGCAGGGTTCCGGGGAGCTGTTTTTT. Translating gives CASTRVQGSGELFF.

V and J are TRBV19 and TRBJ2-5; weak D call: TRBD1 (5 bases). The CDR3 sequence is 15 residues long. CDR1 LNHDA and CDR2 SQIVND come from the germline V gene (reference sequence). Trimming shortened V by 2 bases and J by 5 bases, and 15 bases separated the two germline ends. The CDR3 sequence: CASSISTGMVETQYF. The CDR3 DNA reads as TGTGCCAGTAGTATAAGTACAGGCATGGTGGAGACCCAGTACTTC.

In this sample, this clonotype turned up a few times. The gene calls are TRBV12-3 or TRBV12-4 and TRBJ2-4; D not certain. There are 14 residues in the CDR3. V lost 6 bases, J lost 0 bases, and 9 bases lay in between. The CDR3 sequence is CASSPQRAKNIQYF. The CDR3 DNA sequence: TGTGCCAGCAGCCCCCAGAGAGCCAAAAACATTCAGTACTTC.

This clonotype was counted between two and nine times. V usage is TRBV6-8 and J usage is TRBJ2-7; 8 positions agree with TRBD1. The CDR3 length is 14 residues. V lost 3 bases, J lost 4 bases, and 5 bases stayed unmatched. Per germline, CDR1 MNHGY and CDR2 SAAAGT. CDR3 sequence (DNA): TGTGCCAGCAGTTATGGCAGGGGGCGGTACGAGCAGTACTTC. Encoded protein: CASSYGRGRYEQYF.

Regarding this clonotype: Given a much more abundant clone one base away, this may be a read error. V is TRBV28 and J is TRBJ1-5, with D maybe TRBD1 (5 bases). The length of the CDR3 is 14 residues. The V gene lost 10 bases and the J gene lost 3 bases, with 16 bases spanning the gap. The germline gives CDR1 MDHEN, CDR2 SYDVKM. The CDR3 nucleotides are TGTGCCAACAACCCCGGGGCTTTCAATCAGCCCCAGCATTTT. Its translation: CANNPGAFNQPQHF.

V is TRBV20-1 and J is TRBJ1-2; D may be TRBD1 (5 bases). Germline V gene lookup returns CDR1 DFQATT and CDR2 SNEGSKA (reference sequence). The CDR3 is made up of 14 amino acids. The germline V and J ends were trimmed by 1 base and 6 bases, with 15 bases remaining between them. The CDR3 region is CSARGGGRLNGYTF. Here the CDR3 DNA reads TGCAGTGCTAGAGGGGGCGGGCGTCTGAATGGCTACACCTTC.

This clonotype appeared a few times. The V gene is TRBV7-2, the J gene TRBJ2-1; D unresolved. Trimming took off 1 base at V and 8 bases at J, with 6 bases between the two ends. The CDR3 spans 12 residues. Germline V gives CDR1 SGHTA, CDR2 FQGNSA. The CDR3 DNA follows: TGTGCCAGCAGCTTAGGAGTTTATGAGCAGTTCTTC. This sequence encodes CASSLGVYEQFF.

In this sample, this clonotype turned up many times. The chain combines TRBV5-6 with TRBJ1-2; 10 bases line up with TRBD1. From germline, CDR1 is SGHDT and CDR2 YYEEEE. The length of the CDR3 is 15 residues. Unmatched junction bases numbered 12, after V lost 4 bases and J lost 9 bases. The CDR3 protein is CASSPLPGQGGSYTF. CDR3 sequence (DNA): TGTGCCAGCAGCCCCCTCCCCGGACAGGGGGGAAGCTACACCTTC.

The V and J genes are TRBV12-5 and TRBJ2-5; the D gene could be TRBD1 or TRBD2 (6 bases each). Trimming stripped 1 base from V and 5 bases from J, with 11 bases between. Germline-derived CDR1 and CDR2 are LGHNT and FRNRAP. The CDR3 runs 14 residues. CDR3 protein: CASGLGQEGETQYF. CDR3 DNA: TGTGCTAGTGGTTTGGGACAGGAGGGGGAGACCCAGTACTTC.

This clonotype was counted between two and nine times. This chain uses TRBV7-9 with TRBJ2-3, with 10 bases lining up with TRBD2. Trimming removed 5 bases from V and 2 bases from J; junction bases left unmatched: 10. Germline CDR1 reads SEHNR; CDR2 reads FQNEAQ (reference sequence). The CDR3 length is 17 residues. CDR3 in amino acids: CASSRSGGPPPTDTQYF. The CDR3 DNA sequence: TGTGCCAGCAGCCGTAGCGGGGGGCCTCCCCCCACAGATACGCAGTATTTT.

This clonotype appeared a few times. The chain uses TRBV6-6 and TRBJ2-5; 9 nucleotides align to TRBD2. The CDR3 runs 17 residues. CDR1 is MNHNY, CDR2 SVGAGI, per germline (reference sequence). V was clipped by 1 base and J by 1 base; unmatched bases: 7. The CDR3 bases are TGTGCCAGCAGTTACTGGGCTAGCGGGGCGCTCCAAGAGACCCAGTACTTC. Translation gives CASSYWASGALQETQYF.

The table lists this clonotype with a few counts. The chain employs TRBV7-6 and TRBJ2-1, with 10 bases aligning to TRBD2. The CDR3 length is 15 residues. Trimming removed 5 bases from V and 4 bases from J; junction bases left unmatched: 5. Germline V gene lookup returns CDR1 SGHVS and CDR2 FNYEAQ. CDR3 protein: CASSLLAGIYNEQFF. The CDR3 DNA follows: TGTGCCAGCAGCCTACTAGCGGGGATATACAATGAGCAGTTCTTC.

About this clonotype: One junction end disagrees with the germline gene, perhaps due to a read error. This chain joins TRBV20-1 and TRBJ1-4, with D maybe TRBD1 (5 bases). This CDR3 comprises 18 residues. Germline V gene data show CDR1 as DFQATT and CDR2 as SNEGSKA (reference sequence). CDR3 protein: CCAGKPGRRRGINEKLFF. Here the CDR3 DNA reads TGCTGTGCTGGGAAACCGGGACGAAGGAGAGGCATCAATGAAAAACTGTTTTTT.

This clonotype appeared many times. The chain combines TRBV7-8 with TRBJ2-1, with unresolved D. CDR1 is SGHVS, CDR2 FQNEAQ, per germline. Trimming removed 4 bases at V and 4 bases at J, with 8 bases between. This CDR3 has 13 residues. For the CDR3, the DNA is TGTGCCAGCAGCTCCGGAGTATACAATGAGCAGTTCTTC. Translated, it gives CASSSGVYNEQFF.

The chain employs TRBV6-2 or TRBV6-3 and TRBJ2-3, with D perhaps assigned TRBD1 or TRBD2 (7 bases each). The CDR3 contains 19 residues. V lost 0 bases to trimming and J lost 6 bases, with 25 bases between them. Germline values: CDR1 MNHEY, CDR2 SVGEGT. CDR3 sequence reads: CASSYSDSRGGDSSDTQYF. CDR3 nucleotide sequence: TGTGCCAGCAGTTACTCGGATTCTCGAGGGGGGGACAGTTCGGATACGCAGTATTTT.

This clonotype has a handful of counts. The chain uses TRBV28 and TRBJ2-7; the match to TRBD1 covers 12 bases. Losses at the gene ends were 4 bases for V and 5 bases for J; bases not matched to a gene: 6. CDR1 and CDR2 from the germline V gene are MDHEN and SYDVKM. The CDR3 extends over 15 amino acids. The CDR3 sequence is CASSSLGTGGDEQYF. In DNA form, the CDR3 reads TGTGCCAGCAGTTCGCTCGGGACAGGGGGCGACGAGCAGTACTTC. The full variable domain, its missing parts supplied by reference TRBV28 and TRBJ2-7, is DVKVTQSSRYLVKRTGEKVFLECVQDMDHENMFWYRQDPGLGLRLIYFSYDVKMKEKGDIPEGYSVSREKKERFSLILESASTNQTSMYLCASSSLGTGGDEQYFGPGTRLTVT.

Remarks on this clonotype: One end of the junction fails to match germline, which may point to a read error. In DNA, the CDR3 is TGTGCTAGCAGCTCCCAGGGCCCTCAGCCCCAGCATTTT. Translated: CASSSQGPQPQHF. The V and J genes are TRBV7-7 and TRBJ1-5, with D maybe TRBD1 (5 bases). Germline loops: CDR1 SSHAT, CDR2 FNYEAQ (reference sequence). This CDR3 is built from 13 residues.

This clonotype was seen repeatedly, ten times or more. The V and J genes are TRBV18 and TRBJ2-1; the match to TRBD2 covers 8 bases. CDR3 length equals 14 residues. Germline-derived CDR1 and CDR2 are KGHSH and LQKENI. After removal of 2 bases from V and 10 bases from J, the junction contained 7 bases not matched to a gene. The CDR3 sequence: CASSPAGRDDEQFF. CDR3 DNA: TGTGCCAGCTCACCAGCCGGGAGGGACGACGAGCAGTTCTTC. The full variable domain, rest sourced from reference TRBV18 and TRBJ2-1, is NAGVMQNPRHLVRRRGQEARLRCSPMKGHSHVYWYRQLPEEGLKFMVYLQKENIIDESGMPKERFSAEFPKEGPSILRIQQVVRGDSAAYFCASSPAGRDDEQFFGPGTRLTVL.

Turning to this clonotype: One junction end does not reproduce the germline sequence, and a read error may be involved. This chain joins TRBV7-3 and TRBJ2-7, with D possibly matching TRBD2 (7 bases). Germline CDR1 is SGHTA and CDR2 is FQGTGA. The CDR3 is 15 amino acids. The CDR3 DNA reads TGTGCCAGCAGCCCCTCGGCGGGGGCTCACTACGTGCAGTACTTC. This codes for CASSPSAGAHYVQYF.

V usage is TRBV6-5 and J usage is TRBJ1-1; no reliable D call. Germline V gene lookup returns CDR1 MNHEY and CDR2 SVGAGI. The CDR3 consists of 17 residues. V dropped 2 bases and J dropped 0 bases, with 16 bases sitting between them. The CDR3 loop is CASSYSRAGLMNTEAFF. Written as DNA, the CDR3 is TGTGCCAGCAGTTACAGTAGGGCAGGCCTTATGAACACTGAAGCTTTCTTT.

This clonotype was seen at least ten times. J is TRBJ1-1 and V is TRBV7-2; 7 bases are a match to TRBD1. There are 16 residues in the CDR3. The V gene's germline CDR1 is SGHTA and CDR2 FQGNSA. The J segment lost 2 bases and the V segment lost 1 base, leaving 7 bases of the junction unmatched. The CDR3 DNA reads TGTGCCAGCAGCTTAGTCCGAGGGGGCAGAAACACTGAAGCTTTCTTT. This codes for CASSLVRGGRNTEAFF.

This clonotype was seen ten or more times. At one boundary the junction diverges from the germline segment, which might be a read error. The CDR3 DNA is TGTGCTAGCAGCCCCCTAGCCAAGGGGAATGAGCAGTTCTTC. Encoded protein: CASSPLAKGNEQFF. This chain connects TRBV7-7 to TRBJ2-1, with D perhaps TRBD1 or TRBD2 (5 bases each). The CDR3 consists of 14 residues. Germline V gives CDR1 SSHAT, CDR2 FNYEAQ (reference sequence).